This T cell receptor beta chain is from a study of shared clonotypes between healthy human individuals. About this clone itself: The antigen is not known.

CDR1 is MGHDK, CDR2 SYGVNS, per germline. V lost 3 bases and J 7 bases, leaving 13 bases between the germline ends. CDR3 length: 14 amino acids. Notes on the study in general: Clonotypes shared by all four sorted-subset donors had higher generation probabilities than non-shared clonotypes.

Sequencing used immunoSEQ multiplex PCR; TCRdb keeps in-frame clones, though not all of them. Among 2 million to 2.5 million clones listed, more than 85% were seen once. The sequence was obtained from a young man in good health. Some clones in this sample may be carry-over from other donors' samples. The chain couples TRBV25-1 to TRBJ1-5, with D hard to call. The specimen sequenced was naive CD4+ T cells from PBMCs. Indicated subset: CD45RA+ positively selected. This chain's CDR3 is CASSDRRPNQPQHF. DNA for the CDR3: TGTGCCAGCAGTGATCGGCGCCCGAACCAGCCCCAGCATTTT.